This T cell receptor (beta chain) derives from a study of T-cell reconstitution after alpha-beta-depleted transplantation in children. Germline V gives CDR1 MNHEY, CDR2 SVGAGI. CDR3 size: 15 residues. Trimming removed 0 bases from V and 2 bases from J, with 11 bases in between. The TCRbeta library was prepared with unique molecular identifiers. TCRdb redid the calling of the PCR reads with MiXCR, one entry per CDR3 protein. The top ten hold approximately 5.9% of the sample, which has around 200,000 distinct CDR3 sequences, roughly a tenth seen once. The sequences come from PBMCs from the stem cell graft donor, collected from the stem cell graft. The genes are TRBV6-5 and TRBJ2-7; TRBD2 is a possible D gene (5 bases). This sequence originates from a human donor who donated a stem cell graft to a child with acute lymphoblastic leukemia. CDR3 sequence: CASSYSSSSPYEQYF. The CDR3 DNA is TGTGCCAGCAGTTACTCCTCGTCTAGCCCCTACGAGCAGTACTTC.